Described below is a single T cell receptor beta chain sequence and its context. Its antigen is not identified. The authors split each subset's genomic DNA evenly across several immunoSEQ plates. Only in-frame clones appear in the TCRdb table, and some are missing; sequencing was by immunoSEQ multiplex PCR. The sample contains 500,000 to 650,000 clones, around 80% of which appear only once. The sample originates from a study of shared clonotypes between healthy human individuals. Overall study results and limits: Among donors, clonotype sharing was expected to be affected by sequencing depth.

V gave up 4 bases and J gave up 3 bases; unmatched junction bases: 6. This CDR3 has 16 amino acids. Per the germline V gene, CDR1 is LGHNA and CDR2 is YNFKEQ. The sample was PBMCs. V and J are TRBV4-2 and TRBJ2-3; 11 bases agree with TRBD2. The sequence came from a woman aged 40 to 50 in good health. Some clones in this sample may be carry-over from other donors' samples. The CDR3 coding sequence is TGTGCCAGCAGCCTTACTAGCGGGAGTTCTACAGATACGCAGTATTTT. Its protein is CASSLTSGSSTDTQYF.